The source of this T cell receptor (beta chain) is a study of blood T cell repertoires in COVID-19. Clones were sequenced by immunoSEQ multiplex PCR, and TCRdb holds only the in-frame ones, with some missing. The sample yields tens of thousands of clones, over 80% seen once. CDR1 and CDR2 (germline): SGHTA, FQGNSA. This CDR3 spans 16 amino acids. Trimming removed 1 base from V and 2 bases from J; junction bases left unmatched: 0. The clonotype originates from a middle-aged woman with acute or convalescent COVID-19. The J gene is TRBJ2-1, the V gene TRBV7-2; 12 positions match TRBD2. Sequenced material: peripheral blood. The CDR3 is CASSLGLAGAYNEQFF. CDR3 nucleotide sequence: TGTGCCAGCAGCTTAGGACTAGCGGGGGCCTACAATGAGCAGTTCTTC.